This T cell receptor beta chain was captured by sequencing in a study of spatial heterogeneity in lung cancer. Study at large: Alpha-chain sequences were detected in numbers that were consistently lower than beta-chain sequences. In the raw reads, each unique TCR and UMI combination was present more than ten times on average. Overall study results and limits: TCRs found ubiquitously expanded in tumor appeared in blood more at resection than at follow-up.

Each CDR3 protein is one row after TCRdb ran MiXCR on the 5' RACE reads. Of under 7,500 distinct CDR3 sequences detected, about 7.7% appear once; the ten largest clones hold more than 60%. Many counts were recorded for this clonotype. Its antigen is currently unknown. The library was built for alpha chains, so this beta chain is an off-target read and its size means little. Time point described: sample taken at primary tumor resection. Unsorted whole RNA of tumor, nontumor lung or frozen PBMC was sequenced. The donors, around 71 patients with untreated early-stage non-small cell lung cancer, provided the samples. The TCR comes from a male donor with early-stage non-small cell lung cancer. The sequences come from PBMCs, collected at surgery.

The CDR3 DNA reads as TGCGCCAGCAGCCCTGGGACAGGGACTAACAATGAGCAGTTCTTC. Its translation is CASSPGTGTNNEQFF. The chain is built from TRBV10-1 and TRBJ2-1, with TRBD1 matching over 9 bases. The CDR3 extends over 15 amino acids. Germline CDR1 is WNHNN and CDR2 is SYGVQD (reference sequence). V lost 6 bases, J lost 5 bases, and 8 bases stayed unmatched.